A single sample is the source of the 24 T cell receptor beta chains below, sequenced in a study of blood T cell repertoires in COVID-19. The table came from immunoSEQ multiplex PCR; TCRdb's copy has only in-frame clones and leaves some out. The sample has 260,000 or so clones, around 90% seen once. What was sequenced was peripheral blood. The source is a human donor in a cohort sampled during active COVID-19.

The chain links TRBV3-1 (or the pseudogene TRBV3-2) to TRBJ2-7; possible D gene TRBD2, 5 bases. Trimming left V 0 bases short and J 3 bases short, with 18 bases between. The V gene's germline CDR1 is LGHDT and CDR2 YNNKEL (reference sequence). The CDR3 has 17 residues. The CDR3 protein is CASSQDVGGSLRYEQYF. The CDR3, as DNA: TGTGCCAGCAGCCAAGACGTCGGAGGAAGTCTTCGCTACGAGCAGTACTTC.

J is TRBJ2-2 and V is TRBV19; 8 bases are shared with TRBD1. Germline V gives CDR1 LNHDA, CDR2 SQIVND (reference sequence). CDR3 length equals 18 residues. After removal of 1 base from V and 3 bases from J, the junction contained 10 bases not matched to a gene. This CDR3 is CASSIVAWGQVDTGELFF. Here the CDR3 DNA reads TGTGCCAGTAGTATAGTGGCGTGGGGACAGGTGGACACCGGGGAGCTGTTTTTT.

The chain carries TRBV14 and TRBJ2-1, with a tentative D call TRBD1 (7 bases). Germline lookup yields CDR1 SGHDN and CDR2 FVKESK. The V end was cut by 3 bases, the J end by 7 bases, with 19 bases between. The CDR3 has 16 amino acids. CDR3: CASSQIRGQRANEQFF. CDR3 coding DNA: TGTGCCAGCAGCCAGATACGGGGACAGCGGGCAAATGAGCAGTTCTTC.

This chain links TRBV4-2 with TRBJ2-1; TRBD2 matches at 10 bases. In germline, CDR1 is LGHNA, CDR2 YNFKEQ. The CDR3 totals 17 residues. V gave up 0 bases and J gave up 7 bases; unmatched junction bases: 9. This CDR3 reads CASSQDPYSGRANEQFF. The CDR3, as DNA: TGTGCCAGCAGCCAAGATCCTTACAGCGGGAGGGCGAATGAGCAGTTCTTC.

This CDR3 reads CASSLSQHTSGNTIYF. CDR3 nucleotide sequence: TGCGCCAGCAGCTTGTCACAGCATACCTCTGGAAACACCATATATTTT. The rearrangement links TRBV5-1 to TRBJ1-3; D is ambiguous. In germline, CDR1 is SGHRS, CDR2 YFSETQ. V lost 1 base, J lost 0 bases, and 11 bases lay in between. This CDR3 region has 16 residues.

This clone occurred a few times. The rearrangement uses TRBV12-3 or TRBV12-4 and TRBJ1-2; maybe TRBD1 (6 bases). The length of the CDR3 is 13 residues. Between the trimmed V and J ends, which lost 3 bases and 4 bases, there was a span of 9 bases. In DNA form, the CDR3 reads TGTGCCAGCAGTTTTGACAGGATCTATGGCTACACCTTC. This encodes CASSFDRIYGYTF.

The J gene is TRBJ2-2, the V gene TRBV27; TRBD1 might be the D (5 bases). V lost 3 bases, J lost 0 bases, and 11 bases lay in between. CDR3 size: 16 residues. The V gene's germline CDR1 is MNHEY and CDR2 SMNVEV (reference sequence). CDR3 nucleotide sequence: TGTGCCAGCAGTTTCCTCAGGGCCCCGAACACCGGGGAGCTGTTTTTT. Translated, it gives CASSFLRAPNTGELFF.

The chain employs TRBV4-3 and TRBJ1-6; D ambiguous. Between the trimmed V and J ends, which lost 4 bases and 8 bases, there was a span of 9 bases. The CDR3 has 13 residues. The germline V gene encodes CDR1 LGHNA and CDR2 YSLEER. The CDR3 is CASSLGAYSPLHF. The CDR3 DNA reads TGCGCCAGCAGCCTGGGCGCTTATTCACCCCTCCACTTT.

This chain uses TRBV5-5 with TRBJ1-1; tentatively, D is TRBD1 (6 bases). The CDR3 covers 12 residues. Germline V gene lookup returns CDR1 SGHKS and CDR2 YYEKEE (reference sequence). Trimming cost V 0 bases and J 8 bases, with 8 bases left between them. The CDR3 region has the DNA TGTGCCAGCAGCTTGGGGGGGCTAGAAGCTTTCTTT. Encoded protein: CASSLGGLEAFF. Looking up the rest from reference TRBV5-5 and TRBJ1-1 gives the full variable domain: DAGVTQSPTHLIKTRGQQVTLRCSPISGHKSVSWYQQVLGQGPQFIFQYYEKEERGRGNFPDRFSARQFPNYSSELNVNALLLGDSALYLCASSLGGLEAFFGQGTRLTVV.

The genes are TRBV7-2 and TRBJ2-3; perhaps TRBD2 as D (6 bases). Germline CDR1 is SGHTA and CDR2 is FQGNSA. The germline V and J ends were trimmed by 5 bases and 13 bases, with 10 bases remaining between them. The CDR3 runs to 10 residues. In nucleotides, the CDR3 is TGTGCCAGCAGCGCGGGACGAAAGTATTTT. This codes for CASSAGRKYF. Together with reference TRBV7-2 and TRBJ2-3, the CDR3 gives the full variable domain: GAGVSQSPSNKVTEKGKDVELRCDPISGHTALYWYRQSLGQGLEFLIYFQGNSAPDKSGLPSDRFSAERTGGSVSTLTIQRTQQEDSAVYLCASSAGRKYFGPGTRLTVL.

The chain recombines TRBV9 with TRBJ2-7, with TRBD2 matching over 8 bases. The CDR3 is 15 amino acids. The germline gives CDR1 SGDLS, CDR2 YYNGEE. J lost 0 bases, V lost 4 bases, and 6 bases had no gene match. CDR3 bases: TGTGCCAGCAGCCCACGGGGGGGGAGCTCCTACGAGCAGTACTTC. Protein product: CASSPRGGSSYEQYF.

The rearrangement uses TRBV6-5 and TRBJ2-7, with a tentative D call TRBD2 (5 bases). Germline CDR1 is MNHEY and CDR2 is SVGAGI. Trimming left V 8 bases short and J 2 bases short, with 13 bases between. The CDR3 has 13 amino acids. CDR3 sequence (DNA): TGTGCCAGCGGGGAACGAGGGACCTACGAGCAGTACTTC. This translates into CASGERGTYEQYF.

This clone was picked up one time. The chain employs TRBV19 and TRBJ2-7; TRBD1 might be the D (6 bases). CDR1 is LNHDA, CDR2 SQIVND, per germline (reference sequence). Trimming took 4 bases from V and 1 from J, leaving 14 bases between them. The length of the CDR3 is 15 residues. CDR3 nucleotide sequence: TGTGCCAGTAGTACCGCACAGGGTTCTTCCTACGAGCAGTACTTC. It codes for CASSTAQGSSYEQYF.

About this clone: The junction departs from the called germline gene at one end, perhaps through a read error. The J gene is TRBJ1-1, the V gene TRBV3-1 (or the pseudogene TRBV3-2); TRBD1 is a possible D gene (6 bases). The germline gives CDR1 LGHDT, CDR2 YNNKEL (reference sequence). The CDR3 is made up of 13 amino acids. CDR3 coding DNA: TGTGCCAGCAGCCAAGATCAGGGCAGGGGAATAACCTTT. Protein sequence: CASSQDQGRGITF.

There are many counts of this clone. The gene calls are TRBV6-4 and TRBJ2-1; 13 bases match TRBD2. This CDR3 has 17 residues. Germline V gives CDR1 MRHNA, CDR2 SNTAGT. V lost 7 bases to trimming and J lost 6 bases; unmatched junction nucleotides: 12. The CDR3 sequence: CASTPHPGLAGVNEQFF. Here the CDR3 DNA reads TGTGCCAGCACCCCGCATCCCGGACTAGCGGGAGTCAATGAGCAGTTCTTC.

The rearrangement uses TRBV6-6 and TRBJ1-1, with D possibly being TRBD1 (5 bases). The germline V and J ends were trimmed by 9 bases and 3 bases, with 14 bases remaining between them. The germline CDR1 and CDR2 sequences are MNHNY and SVGAGI (reference sequence). The CDR3 covers 13 residues. The CDR3 DNA follows: TGTGCCAGTTACGGGACTCCCGACACTGAAGCTTTCTTT. This encodes CASYGTPDTEAFF.

The rearrangement links TRBV7-9 to TRBJ1-5; D is perhaps TRBD1 (5 bases). The V end was cut by 5 bases, the J end by 9 bases, with 8 bases between. Germline V gives CDR1 SEHNR, CDR2 FQNEAQ (reference sequence). The CDR3 loop spans 11 amino acids. Here the CDR3 DNA reads TGTGCCAGCAGCCTTCAGGGGCCCCAGCATTTT. Amino acids: CASSLQGPQHF.

V usage is TRBV6-5 and J usage is TRBJ1-2, with 10 positions matching TRBD1. The CDR3 runs 14 residues. Germline assignment: CDR1 MNHEY and CDR2 SVGAGI. Trimming took 2 bases from V and 7 from J; bases not matched to a gene: 4. The CDR3 sequence: CASSYRQGARGYTF. The CDR3 DNA sequence: TGTGCCAGCAGTTACAGACAGGGGGCTCGTGGCTACACCTTC.

The chain couples TRBV6-5 to TRBJ1-2; tentative D call: TRBD1 (6 bases). Germline loops: CDR1 MNHEY, CDR2 SVGAGI. This CDR3 spans 12 amino acids. Trimming left V 6 bases short and J 7 bases short, with 12 bases between. CDR3 sequence (DNA): TGTGCCAGCAGCCAAGGGGGACGTGGCTACACCTTC. Protein sequence: CASSQGGRGYTF.

In DNA form, the CDR3 reads TGCGCCAGCAGCCAAAATATCTGGGACAGGTTCCACAATGAGCAGTTCTTC. Its translation: CASSQNIWDRFHNEQFF. The rearrangement uses TRBV5-1 and TRBJ2-1, with TRBD1 matching over 8 bases. CDR1 is SGHRS and CDR2 is YFSETQ in the germline V gene. Trimming at V came to 4 bases and at J to 5 bases, leaving 14 bases not matched to a gene. The CDR3 is made up of 17 amino acids. Complete variable domain (other parts from reference TRBV5-1 and TRBJ2-1): KAGVTQTPRYLIKTRGQQVTLSCSPISGHRSVSWYQQTPGQGLQFLFEYFSETQRNKGNFPGRFSGRQFSNSRSEMNVSTLELGDSALYLCASSQNIWDRFHNEQFFGPGTRLTVL.

The J gene is TRBJ1-1, the V gene TRBV6-6; D gene ambiguous. V lost 0 bases and J lost 2, with 7 bases in between. The CDR3 is 14 residues long. The V gene's germline CDR1 is MNHNY and CDR2 SVGAGI (reference sequence). This chain's CDR3 is CASSYSEGNTEAFF. The CDR3 region has the DNA TGTGCCAGCAGTTACTCGGAGGGAAACACTGAAGCTTTCTTT.

V gene TRBV7-2 combines with J gene TRBJ1-2; 8 bases align to TRBD1. V trimming: 5 bases; J trimming: 4 bases; junction bases outside the gene matches: 3. The CDR3 sequence is 13 residues long. The germline V gene encodes CDR1 SGHTA and CDR2 FQGNSA. CDR3 loop: CASSRDRGYGYTF. Here the CDR3 DNA reads TGTGCCAGCAGCCGTGACAGGGGCTATGGCTACACCTTC.

The chain links TRBV7-2 to TRBJ2-7, with a weak D call TRBD2 (6 bases). V was trimmed by 5 bases and J by 0 bases, leaving 14 bases between them. Germline-derived CDR1 and CDR2 are SGHTA and FQGNSA. CDR3 size: 15 residues. In DNA, the CDR3 is TGTGCCAGCAGCGCGGAGGGACCTGCCTCCTACGAGCAGTACTTC. Its translation: CASSAEGPASYEQYF.

The chain links TRBV5-4 to TRBJ2-7, with D tentatively TRBD1 (6 bases). V was pared by 4 bases and J by 6 bases, with 20 bases between. This CDR3 spans 15 amino acids. The V gene's germline CDR1 is SGHNT and CDR2 YYREEE (reference sequence). As DNA, the CDR3 is TGTGCCAGCAGCCCCCGACGGGGTGGGGGCTCCGAGCAGTACTTC. Its translation: CASSPRRGGGSEQYF. Full variable domain (outside the CDR3, taken from reference TRBV5-4 and TRBJ2-7): ETGVTQSPTHLIKTRGQQVTLRCSSQSGHNTVSWYQQALGQGPQFIFQYYREEENGRGNFPPRFSGLQFPNYSSELNVNALELDDSALYLCASSPRRGGGSEQYFGPGTRLTVT.